The present TCR beta chain was sequenced within a study of HIV-infected patients and healthy controls. Germline assignment: CDR1 SQVTM and CDR2 ANQGSEA. The CDR3 covers 15 residues. The ends were cut back, 7 bases at V and 4 bases at J, with 19 bases in the middle. cDNA was made from about 500 ng RNA using alpha and beta constant primers. Using multiplexing indices, alpha and beta chain libraries were generated apart by chain-specific third strand synthesis. Two random hexamers, added before amplification and joined, formed each molecule's 12-nucleotide barcode. TCRdb reprocessed the 5' RACE reads with MiXCR, giving one entry per CDR3 protein. Among thousands of distinct CDR3 sequences listed, about 5.9% were seen once. This clonotype occurred many times. The antigen remains undetermined. Whole blood was used without fractionation, so all unsorted peripheral T cells were included. Enrolled donors were untreated HIV-infected adults about to begin antiretroviral therapy.

Notes on the study in general: Significantly higher mean Gini indices appeared in HIV-infected repertoires, possibly reflecting oligoclonality. Compared with healthy controls, HIV-infected patients showed less CDR3 sharing between individuals.

The chain has TRBV29-1 and TRBJ1-4; D perhaps matches TRBD1 (5 bases). This receptor was obtained from an adult with HIV infection. The sample in question was blood, obtained before antiretroviral therapy. CDR3 in amino acids: CSALGLPLDNEKLFF. In DNA, the CDR3 is TGCAGCGCTCTGGGACTGCCCCTCGATAATGAAAAACTGTTTTTT.